In this sample, the clone carrying this T cell receptor (beta chain) turned up a few times. Its antigen is not identified. This entry belongs to a study of cytomegalovirus exposure and HLA in healthy donors. The CDR3 sequence is 14 residues long. Germline CDR1 is SGHTA and CDR2 is FQGTGA. V shed 4 bases and J shed 3 bases, with 13 bases lying between them. Study-wide points: A cluster of highly shared sequence variants was likely a sequencing artifact.

The PCR made use of 60 Vbeta and 13 Jbeta primers. The method was immunoSEQ multiplex PCR; TCRdb's version includes in-frame clones alone and lacks a portion of them. Of some 150,000 clones listed, 65% to 80% were seen once; the top ten hold over 2.5%. V is TRBV7-3 and J is TRBJ2-7; a possible D gene is TRBD1 (5 bases). The sequence came from a man aged 18 to 30 in good health and CMV-seronegative. Sequencing was done on a sample of PBMCs. For the CDR3, the DNA is TGTGCCAGCAGCTCCCAGGGTGTCGGCTACGAGCAGTACTTC. Protein sequence: CASSSQGVGYEQYF.